The source of this T cell receptor (beta chain) is a study of T cell responses to AZD1222 COVID-19 vaccine. Study conclusions and caveats: Of spike-specific TCRs, nearly half reportedly target regions left unmutated in variants. Dominant CD4 TCR responses targeted spike regions 160-218 and 743-854.

Remarks on this clone: Its antigen is not identified.

Measured with immunoSEQ multiplex PCR; TCRdb has only the in-frame clones, and not every one. The data show about 44,000 clones, around 80% seen once. The sequence was collected from an adult in good health. This material consisted of peripheral blood, taken on day 0 of AZD1222 vaccination.

CDR3 region: CASSLTGGKAFF. The CDR3 nucleotides read TGTGCCAGCAGTCTAACAGGGGGCAAAGCTTTCTTT. The V and J genes are TRBV28 and TRBJ1-1; 9 bases agree with TRBD1. CDR3 size: 12 residues. Germline lookup yields CDR1 MDHEN and CDR2 SYDVKM. Germline trimming cut 5 bases from V and 9 bases from J; bases unmatched to any gene: 4.